These 11 T cell receptor beta chains originate from one sample sequenced in a study of CD8+CD57+ T cells in acquired aplastic anemia. Profiling of TCR beta VDJ combinations and CDR3 sequences used genomic DNA as template. TCRdb fed the reads into MiXCR, producing one record per CDR3 protein. The sample yields about 400,000 distinct CDR3 sequences, 60% to 80% seen once. The sequenced sample consisted of sorted CD4+, CD8+, or CD8+CD57+ T cells (not recorded which) from PBMCs. These receptors were collected from a human donor in good health, serving as a control.

This clonotype was observed a single time. The chain recombines TRBV7-9 with TRBJ2-1, with D perhaps matching TRBD1 (5 bases). Germline-derived CDR1 and CDR2 are SEHNR and FQNEAQ (reference sequence). Trimming shortened V by 7 bases and J by 4 bases, and 17 bases separated the two germline ends. This CDR3 is 15 amino acids long. CDR3 amino acids: CASTPVGENYNEQFF. The DNA of the CDR3 is TGTGCCAGCACCCCGGTAGGGGAAAATTACAATGAGCAGTTCTTC.

As to this clonotype: No DNA is shown, since the ends of the CDR3 on it are uncertain; the CDR3 is the one TCRdb lists. The chain combines TRBV9 with TRBJ2-3; the D call in the table, TRBD2, was not verified against the DNA. The CDR3 spans 14 amino acids, including both terminal residues. Germline V gene data show CDR1 as SGDLS and CDR2 as YYNGEE. This chain's CDR3 is CASSVGEGTPLHYF.

This chain links TRBV19 with TRBJ2-7, with D possibly TRBD2 on 6 matching bases. Germline CDR1 and CDR2: LNHDA and SQIVND (reference sequence). The CDR3 totals 15 residues. V lost 3 bases, J lost 3 bases, and 15 bases lay in between. The CDR3 nucleotides are TGTGCCAGTAGTATCATGCGGGGTCGCGACTACGAGCAGTACTTC. Protein product: CASSIMRGRDYEQYF.

This clonotype has only one observation. Germline and junction disagree at one end, which may indicate a read error. The CDR3 sequence: CASSLAGQQGSETF. CDR3 coding DNA: TGTGCCAGCAGCTTAGCCGGGCAACAGGGATCAGAGACGTTC. The chain combines TRBV7-2 with TRBJ2-5, with D perhaps matching TRBD1 (6 bases). Germline CDR1 and CDR2: SGHTA and FQGNSA. The CDR3 totals 14 residues.

The chain has TRBV10-2 and TRBJ2-7, with D perhaps matching TRBD1 or TRBD2 (5 bases each). Trimming cost V 6 bases and J 6 bases, with 9 bases left between them. Germline assignment: CDR1 WSHSY and CDR2 SAAADI. The CDR3 contains 11 residues. CDR3 nucleotide sequence: TGCGCCAGCAGGGGGCGGGCCGAGCAGTACTTC. It yields the protein CASRGRAEQYF.

In its sample, this clonotype was seen many times. The V gene is TRBV5-8, the J gene TRBJ2-1; the D is unclear. V lost 0 bases and J lost 6, with 13 bases in between. CDR3 length: 15 residues. Germline V CDR1 and CDR2: SGHTS, YDEGEE. Here the CDR3 reads CASSLERVLINEQFF. The CDR3 DNA is TGTGCCAGCAGCTTGGAAAGGGTTCTTATCAATGAGCAGTTCTTC.

This clonotype was seen only once. The chain has TRBV15 and TRBJ1-2; the D gene is possibly TRBD1 (5 bases). Germline CDR1 reads LNHNV; CDR2 reads YYDKDF (reference sequence). Trimming left V 0 bases short and J 11 bases short, with 10 bases between. The CDR3 loop spans 12 amino acids. The CDR3 sequence: CATSRDQGAYTF. The CDR3 region has the DNA TGTGCCACCAGCAGAGATCAAGGGGCGTACACCTTC.

A note on this clonotype: A junction boundary mismatches the germline segment, possibly from a read error. The CDR3 loop reads CASSSGPCTGTQYF. The DNA of the CDR3 is TGTGCCAGCAGCTCCGGACCATGCACAGGTACGCAGTATTTT. V is TRBV7-2 and J is TRBJ2-3; possibly TRBD1 for D (5 bases). CDR3 length: 14 amino acids. The germline CDR1 and CDR2 sequences are SGHTA and FQGNSA.

Turning to this clonotype: The junction shows a germline mismatch at one end, possibly a read error. The chain carries TRBV4-3 and TRBJ1-3; 7 nucleotides agree with TRBD1. In germline, CDR1 is LGHNA, CDR2 YSLEER. This CDR3 comprises 16 residues. The CDR3 loop reads CASSLKQGLTGNTIHF. The CDR3 nucleotides read TGCGCCAGCAGCTTAAAACAGGGGCTTACAGGAAACACCATACATTTT.

V usage is TRBV5-8 and J usage is TRBJ1-2; 9 bases agree with TRBD1. CDR3 length: 13 amino acids. The J segment lost 10 bases and the V segment lost 4 bases, leaving 8 bases of the junction unmatched. Per the germline V gene, CDR1 is SGHTS and CDR2 is YDEGEE. The CDR3 nucleotides are TGTGCCAGCAGCCGTTTGCGACAGGGGGACTACACCTTC. This translates into CASSRLRQGDYTF.

This chain uses TRBV12-3 or TRBV12-4 with TRBJ1-1; perhaps TRBD1 as D (5 bases). Between the trimmed V and J ends, which lost 7 bases and 5 bases, there was a span of 17 bases. CDR3 length equals 14 residues. CDR3 DNA sequence: TGTGCCAGCACCCGAGCAGCAGGGTTGACTGAAGCTTTCTTT. Amino acid sequence: CASTRAAGLTEAFF.